The entry below describes one T cell receptor beta chain. Antigen specificity is unknown. This record belongs to a study of cytomegalovirus exposure and HLA in healthy donors. Study results and caveats: TCR beta chains numbering some 150 were designated cytomegalovirus-associated. In a later analysis, HLA-C alleles had the fewest associated TCRs, DRB1 alleles the most.

With 8 bases clipped from V and 5 bases from J, the junction kept 6 bases outside the gene matches. The germline gives CDR1 SNHLY, CDR2 FYNNEI. The CDR3 extends over 13 amino acids. 13 Jbeta primers and 60 Vbeta primers were used for the PCR. TCRdb's copy holds only in-frame clones and misses some; the assay was immunoSEQ multiplex PCR. Of over 150,000 clones in the sample, approximately 74% were seen once. The receptor was derived from a man aged 18 to 30 in good health and CMV-seronegative. This chain uses TRBV2 with TRBJ2-3; 8 bases map to TRBD2. Sequences were obtained from PBMCs. DNA of the CDR3: TGTGCCAGCGAGGGACTAGGTGGAGATACGCAGTATTTT. Translated: CASEGLGGDTQYF.